These 9 T cell receptor beta chains were sequenced from one sample in a study of regulatory T cells in long-lasting Graves disease. Time point defined: persistent/refractory GD, antithyroid drugs over 5 years with positive TRAb. PBMC RNA served as the TCR library source. Combining iRepertoire HTBI primers with Arm-PCR of CDR3 regions, the authors built TCR beta libraries. Using its own MiXCR run on the multiplex PCR reads, TCRdb lists one record per CDR3 protein. The table includes approximately 470,000 distinct CDR3 sequences, around 20% detected once. This sample comprised peripheral blood mononuclear cells (PBMCs), obtained when the disease was refractory, from a patient treated with antithyroid drugs. The receptors were gathered from a female donor with Graves disease.

In this sample, this clonotype turned up many times. The gene calls are TRBV5-6 and TRBJ1-2; weak D call: TRBD1 (6 bases). The CDR3 sequence is 15 residues long. Trimming left V 1 base short and J 0 bases short, with 10 bases between. Germline V gene lookup returns CDR1 SGHDT and CDR2 YYEEEE. This chain's CDR3 is CASSLLRGANYGYTF. Written as DNA, the CDR3 is TGTGCCAGCAGCTTGCTTAGGGGGGCTAACTATGGCTACACCTTC.

V is TRBV7-2 and J is TRBJ2-5, with 10 bases aligning to TRBD2. V shed 0 bases, J shed 4 bases, and the junction held 2 bases outside the gene matches. Looked up from germline, CDR1 is SGHTA and CDR2 is FQGNSA. The length of the CDR3 is 15 residues. Here the CDR3 reads CASSLAAGGTETQYF. CDR3 sequence (DNA): TGTGCCAGCAGCTTAGCAGCGGGAGGGACAGAGACCCAGTACTTC.

This chain uses TRBV29-1 with TRBJ2-2, with 8 bases fitting TRBD1. With V trimmed by 2 bases and J by 3 bases, 5 bases remained unmatched. This CDR3 is 15 amino acids long. Germline V lookup: CDR1 SQVTM, CDR2 ANQGSEA. This chain's CDR3 is CSVESDREDTGELFF. In DNA, the CDR3 is TGCAGCGTTGAATCGGACAGGGAAGACACCGGGGAGCTGTTTTTT.

V gene TRBV4-1 combines with J gene TRBJ1-6; TRBD1 matches at 7 bases. Germline trimming cut 0 bases from V and 6 bases from J; bases unmatched to any gene: 5. This CDR3 is built from 16 residues. Germline V gene lookup returns CDR1 MGHRA and CDR2 YSYEKL. This CDR3 is CASSQEARGPNSPLHF. In DNA, the CDR3 is TGCGCCAGCAGCCAAGAGGCGAGGGGGCCTAATTCACCCCTCCACTTT.

This clonotype was recorded at least ten times. The rearrangement uses TRBV19 and TRBJ2-1; D may match TRBD1 or TRBD2 (5 bases each). CDR3 length equals 16 residues. The germline gives CDR1 LNHDA, CDR2 SQIVND (reference sequence). Between the trimmed V and J ends, which lost 1 base and 0 bases, there was a span of 10 bases. The CDR3 DNA is TGTGCCAGTAGTATAGTAACGGGGCACTCCTACAATGAGCAGTTCTTC. It codes for CASSIVTGHSYNEQFF.

This clonotype came up a few times. The J gene is TRBJ2-7, the V gene TRBV28; perhaps TRBD2 as D (7 bases). The CDR3 length is 16 residues. V shed 5 bases and J shed 4 bases, with 21 bases lying between them. Germline lookup yields CDR1 MDHEN and CDR2 SYDVKM. The CDR3 sequence: CASSPSPWRGGYEQYF. The DNA of the CDR3 is TGTGCCAGCAGTCCCAGCCCATGGAGGGGGGGGTACGAGCAGTACTTC.

This clonotype was found many times. The rearrangement joins TRBV6-2 or TRBV6-3 to TRBJ1-1; D gene uncertain. This CDR3 region has 12 residues. Looked up from germline, CDR1 is MNHEY and CDR2 is SVGEGT. V gave up 3 bases and J gave up 8 bases, with 10 bases separating them. The CDR3 sequence is CASSYRTMEAFF. DNA of the CDR3: TGTGCCAGCAGTTATAGGACGATGGAAGCTTTCTTT.

A remark on this clonotype: It may be a read error: a sequence one base away is much more abundant. The chain has TRBV2 and TRBJ1-6; D might be TRBD1 (5 bases). The CDR3 loop spans 16 amino acids. CDR1 is SNHLY, CDR2 FYNNEI, per germline. Trimming removed 1 base at V and 9 bases at J, with 16 bases between. This CDR3 is CASSEDTAGMGSPLHF. The CDR3 DNA follows: TGTGCCAGCAGTGAAGACACGGCAGGGATGGGTTCACCCCTCCACTTT.

This clonotype was detected ten times or more. The rearrangement uses TRBV2 and TRBJ2-4; no firm D call. Looked up from germline, CDR1 is SNHLY and CDR2 is FYNNEI. V was cut by 3 bases and J by 5 bases, with 11 bases left in between. This CDR3 is built from 14 residues. The DNA for the CDR3 is TGTGCCAGCAGTGACCCGGGTCTAGAAAACATTCAGTACTTC. Protein product: CASSDPGLENIQYF.